This entry concerns a single T cell receptor beta chain. The sample contains more than one DNA sequence encoding this CDR3. The sample is drawn from a study of blood T cell repertoires in COVID-19. Whole-study context: Sites across the United States, Italy and Spain contributed samples from acute and convalescent COVID-19. The analysed material was cDNA or gDNA that came from T cells, B-cell-depleted T cells, or PBMCs.

Source study methods: Amplification from reference gene primers served as the basis for estimated nucleated cell counts. Generated by immunoSEQ multiplex PCR, the TCRdb table keeps only in-frame clones and is missing some. V and J calls and clone size follow that table, whereas D and trimming were derived from the DNA. The sample yields 65,000 to 75,000 clones, about 86% seen once. CDR1 MNHEY and CDR2 SVGAGI come from the germline V gene. The CDR3 spans 13 residues. After removal of 4 bases from V and 5 bases from J, the junction contained 5 bases not matched to a gene. This rearrangement joins TRBV6-5 to TRBJ2-7, with 7 bases matching TRBD1. Sequenced input: peripheral blood. This clonotype was sampled from a woman between 55 and 75 years old with acute or convalescent COVID-19. DNA for the CDR3: TGTGCCAGCAGTTCCCACAGGGGCGACGAGCAGTACTTC. It specifies CASSSHRGDEQYF.